This TCR beta chain was sequenced in a study of Ad26.COV2.S vaccination and SARS-CoV-2 variants. In the study overall: Doses of Ad26.COV2.S were injected into muscle once or twice, 56 days apart. Findings of the study overall: Responses of spike-specific T cells (both CD8+ and CD4+) reportedly showed substantial breadth after vaccination.

Germline assignment: CDR1 SGHDT and CDR2 YYEEEE. V trimming: 4 bases; J trimming: 0 bases; junction bases outside the gene matches: 9. This CDR3 spans 16 amino acids. As concerns this clone: Its target is not known.

Only in-frame clones appear in the TCRdb table, and some are missing; sequencing was by immunoSEQ multiplex PCR. Of around 340,000 clones listed, 85% to 90% are singletons. As to treatment: some 20 received Ad26.COV2.S at low or high dose, single or two shots; about 5 received placebo; per-sample allocation not given. Collection of samples fell on day 63 after the first vaccine or placebo injection. The origin of this receptor is a person between 18 and 59 years old who received the Ad26.COV2.S COVID-19 vaccine or a placebo. The V gene is TRBV5-6, the J gene TRBJ2-7; TRBD2 agrees at 8 bases. Sequencing used peripheral blood, obtained in a trial of Ad26.COV2.S vaccine versus placebo. CDR3 protein: CASSLRTSSFSYEQYF. The CDR3 DNA reads TGTGCCAGCAGCCTGCGGACTAGCTCATTCTCCTACGAGCAGTACTTC.